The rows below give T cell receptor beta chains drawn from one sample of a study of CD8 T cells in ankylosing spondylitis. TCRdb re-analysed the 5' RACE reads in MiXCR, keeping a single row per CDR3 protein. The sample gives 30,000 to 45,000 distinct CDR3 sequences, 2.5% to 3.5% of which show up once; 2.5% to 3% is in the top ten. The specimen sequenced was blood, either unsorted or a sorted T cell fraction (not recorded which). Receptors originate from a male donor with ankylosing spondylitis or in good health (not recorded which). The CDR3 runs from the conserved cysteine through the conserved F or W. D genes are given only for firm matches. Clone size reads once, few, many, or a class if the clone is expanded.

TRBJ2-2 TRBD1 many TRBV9 TGTGCCAGCAGCGCCGAGGGACAGGGGGCGTTAACCGGGGAGCTGTTTTTT CASSAEGQGALTGELFF
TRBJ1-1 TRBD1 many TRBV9 TGTGCCAGCAGCGCGGACAGGGGAACGAACACTGAAGCTTTCTTT CASSADRGTNTEAFF
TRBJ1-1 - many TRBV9 TGTGCCAGCAGCGAACAGCCGAACACTGAAGCTTTCTTT CASSEQPNTEAFF
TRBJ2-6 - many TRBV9 TGTGCCAGCAGCGTAGGAGGTGGGAACTCTGGGGCCAACGTCCTGACTTTC CASSVGGGNSGANVLTF
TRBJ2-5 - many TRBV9 TGTGCCAGCAGCGGTCTAGGGGGGGCCCAAGAGACCCAGTACTTC CASSGLGGAQETQYF
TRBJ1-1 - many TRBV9 TGTGCCAGCAGCCCGCGGCCGGACACTGAAGCTTTCTTT CASSPRPDTEAFF
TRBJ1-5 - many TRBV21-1 TGTGCCAGCAGACTACCCCGGGACAGGACCAATCAGCCCCAGCATTTT CASRLPRDRTNQPQHF
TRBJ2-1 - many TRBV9 TGTGCCAGCAGCGCCGAGCTGTTCAATGAGCAGTTCTTC CASSAELFNEQFF
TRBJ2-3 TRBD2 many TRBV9 TGTGCCAGCAGCGTCCTTCCGGGGGGGGGTACAGATACGCAGTATTTT CASSVLPGGGTDTQYF
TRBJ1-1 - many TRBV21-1 TGTGCCAGCTCTCCGGGACAGGGAATGACTGAAGCTTTCTTT CASSPGQGMTEAFF
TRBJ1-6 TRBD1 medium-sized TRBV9 TGTGCCAGCAGCATGACAGGGGCAGGCTCACCCCTCCACTTT CASSMTGAGSPLHF
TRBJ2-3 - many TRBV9 TGTGCCAGCAGCGTAGGGGTGGCAACTAGCACAGATACGCAGTATTTT CASSVGVATSTDTQYF